Listed below are T cell receptor beta chains from one sample, sequenced in a study of early T cells in non-severe SARS-CoV-2 infection. TCRdb reanalysed the 5' RACE reads using MiXCR and keeps one entry per CDR3 protein. The sample lists about 100,000 distinct CDR3 sequences, about 12% occurring once. The sequenced material came from whole blood. These receptors all come from an adult who was a healthcare worker with PCR-confirmed SARS-CoV-2 infection or an uninfected control (not recorded which). Each CDR3 is given with its conserved first and last residue. D genes are given only for firm matches. For some rows the clone size is stated as once, few or many, or as a class when expanded; others skip it.

. few TRBJ2-5 TRBV29-1 TGCAGCGTTGAAGACCCACGCCACCAAGAGACCCAGTACTTC CSVEDPRHQETQYF
. many TRBJ1-2 TRBV5-4 TGTGCCAGCAGCTTAGAAGCGCTGAACTATGGCTACACCTTC CASSLEALNYGYTF
. . TRBJ2-1 TRBV20-1 TGCAGTGGGCAGGGGGGGTACAATGAGCAGTTCTTC CSGQGGYNEQFF
. . TRBJ1-2 TRBV9 TGTGCCAGCACCAAAGAGGGGGTTAACTATGGCTACACCTTC CASTKEGVNYGYTF
. . TRBJ2-6 TRBV5-4 TGTGCCAGCAGCTTGGCCCCTCGGCCTGGCGGGAGGGCCAACGTCCTGACTTTC CASSLAPRPGGRANVLTF
TRBD2 many TRBJ2-5 TRBV2 TGTGCCAGCAGGTACACCCTACTAGCGGGGGAGACCCAGTACTTC CASRYTLLAGETQYF
TRBD2 few TRBJ2-4 TRBV11-2 TGTGCCAGCAGCTTAGGGCCTAGCGGCTTCGAGAAAAACATTCAGTACTTC CASSLGPSGFEKNIQYF
TRBD1 . TRBJ1-5 TRBV9 TGTGCCAGCAGCGTCGGGACAGGCGGTCAGCCCCAGCATTTT CASSVGTGGQPQHF
. . TRBJ2-3 TRBV3-1 TGTGCCAGCAGCCAAGATTGGGGCACAGATACGCAGTATTTT CASSQDWGTDTQYF
. few TRBJ1-3 TRBV15 TGTGCCACCAGCAGGGATACTTACTCTGGAAACACCATATATTTT CATSRDTYSGNTIYF
. many TRBJ1-1 TRBV28 TGTGCCAGCAGTTTTGCCGGTAACATGAACACTGAAGCTTTCTTT CASSFAGNMNTEAFF
. many TRBJ1-5 TRBV12-3/TRBV12-4 TGTGCCAGCAGCCAAACCAGGACAGCCGATAGCAATCAGCCCCAGCATTTT CASSQTRTADSNQPQHF
. . TRBJ2-1 TRBV18 TGTGCCAGCTCACCAAGGGGATCCGGGACCTCGGACTACAATGAGCAGTTCTTC CASSPRGSGTSDYNEQFF
. few TRBJ2-5 TRBV6-6 TGTGCCAGCAGTTACTCCGGCAGACAAGAGACCCAGTACTTC CASSYSGRQETQYF
TRBD2 many TRBJ2-2 TRBV7-9 TGTGCCAGCAGCCCCGGACTAGCGGGGTCTCTTCCCGGGGAGCTGTTTTTT CASSPGLAGSLPGELFF
. many TRBJ1-1 TRBV20-1 TGCAGTGCTAGAGATCAGGGGACTACCAAAGCTTTCTTT CSARDQGTTKAFF
. many TRBJ2-2 TRBV7-6 TGTGCCAGCAGCTTAGCTGGGGCCCTGAGCACCGGGGAGCTGTTTTTT CASSLAGALSTGELFF
. . TRBJ1-6 TRBV4-3 TGCGCCAGCAGCCAAGAATGGGGAAATTCACCCCTCCACTTT CASSQEWGNSPLHF
. few TRBJ2-3 TRBV29-1 TGCAGCCTCCGAGGGGGTTCAGATACGCAGTATTTT CSLRGGSDTQYF
. many TRBJ1-2 TRBV20-1 TGCAGTGCTGCCCGGGGACGGAACTATGGCTACACCTTC CSAARGRNYGYTF
TRBD1 . TRBJ1-2 TRBV2 TGTGCCAGCAGGGGACAGGGGCAGAGCTATGGCTACACCTTC CASRGQGQSYGYTF
. many TRBJ2-1 TRBV4-1 TGCGCCAGCAGCCAACCTATCAGTCGCAACAATGAGCAGTTCTTC CASSQPISRNNEQFF
. many TRBJ1-1 TRBV9 TGTGCCAGCAGAGGAGGGACTGGGAACACTGAAGCTTTCTTT CASRGGTGNTEAFF
. . TRBJ2-7 TRBV7-9 TGTGCCAGCAGCTTAGGTCTAGGGGAGCAGTACTTC CASSLGLGEQYF
. . TRBJ1-2 TRBV28 TGTGCCAGCACCCTGGGGGGATATGGCTACACCTTC CASTLGGYGYTF
. . TRBJ2-7 TRBV2 TGTGCCAGCAGTTGGGTCCCTTACGAGCAGTACTTC CASSWVPYEQYF
. many TRBJ2-5 TRBV20-1 TGCAGTGCACAGGGGAGGGGCGGAGAGACCCAGTACTTC CSAQGRGGETQYF
TRBD1 many TRBJ2-1 TRBV6-6 TGTGCCAGCAGCAAATACCGGGACAGCAGGTTCAGCTCCTACAATGAGCAGTTCTTC CASSKYRDSRFSSYNEQFF
TRBD2 . TRBJ2-1 TRBV7-9 TGTGCCAGCAGCCTCAAGACTAGCAGCGATGAGCAGTTCTTC CASSLKTSSDEQFF
. many TRBJ2-1 TRBV27 TGTGCCAGCAGTCCAGCAGGCGCCTCCAATGAGCAGTTCTTC CASSPAGASNEQFF
TRBD1 few TRBJ2-7 TRBV7-9 TGTGCCAGCAGCTTATGGAGGGACAGGGGTAGCCACGAGCAGTACTTC CASSLWRDRGSHEQYF
TRBD1 few TRBJ1-1 TRBV5-1 TGCGCCAGCAGCTTGGGTACCGGGACAGGGGGTGACGAAGCTTTCTTT CASSLGTGTGGDEAFF